This TCR beta chain was captured in a study of blood T cell repertoires in COVID-19. The CDR3 covers 14 residues. Germline CDR1 and CDR2: LNHDA and SQIVND (reference sequence). The germline V and J ends were trimmed by 7 bases and 2 bases, with 11 bases remaining between them. Methods used by the authors: Reference gene primer amplification gave nucleated cell count estimates. The assay was immunoSEQ multiplex PCR, and TCRdb's table has in-frame clones only and misses some. For V, J and clone size, that table is used; D and trimming come from the DNA. The sample records about 220,000 clones, just over 85% being singletons. This clone appeared a few times.

The sequenced material came from PBMCs or T cells enriched from blood (not recorded which). The TCR comes from a woman in her forties or fifties with acute COVID-19. This chain uses TRBV19 with TRBJ2-2, with a tentative D call TRBD1 (5 bases). The DNA for the CDR3 is TGTGCCAGTACGGACCAGGGTAACACCGGGGAGCTGTTTTTT. Its translation is CASTDQGNTGELFF.